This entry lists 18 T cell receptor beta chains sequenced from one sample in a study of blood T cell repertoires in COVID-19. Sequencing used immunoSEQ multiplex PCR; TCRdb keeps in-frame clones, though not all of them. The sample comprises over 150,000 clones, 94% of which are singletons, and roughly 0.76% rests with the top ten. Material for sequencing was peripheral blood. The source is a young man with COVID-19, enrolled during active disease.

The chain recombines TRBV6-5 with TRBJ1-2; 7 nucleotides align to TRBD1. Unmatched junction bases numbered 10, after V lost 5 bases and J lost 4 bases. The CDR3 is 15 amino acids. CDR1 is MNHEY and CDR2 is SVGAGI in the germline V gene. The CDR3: CASSKPGQQPYGYTF. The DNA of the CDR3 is TGTGCCAGCAGTAAACCGGGACAGCAACCCTATGGCTACACCTTC.

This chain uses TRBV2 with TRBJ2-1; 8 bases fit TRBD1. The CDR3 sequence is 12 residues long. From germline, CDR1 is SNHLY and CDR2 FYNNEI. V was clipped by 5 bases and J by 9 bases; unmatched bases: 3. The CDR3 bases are TGTGCCAGCAGTATAACAGGGGGTGAGCAGTTCTTC. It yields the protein CASSITGGEQFF.

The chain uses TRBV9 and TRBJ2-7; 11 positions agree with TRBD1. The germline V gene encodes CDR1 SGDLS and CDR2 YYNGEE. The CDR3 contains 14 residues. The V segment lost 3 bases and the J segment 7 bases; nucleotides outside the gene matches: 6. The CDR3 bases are TGTGCCAGCAGCGCAGGACAGGGGGCGAGGGAGCAGTACTTC. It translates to CASSAGQGAREQYF.

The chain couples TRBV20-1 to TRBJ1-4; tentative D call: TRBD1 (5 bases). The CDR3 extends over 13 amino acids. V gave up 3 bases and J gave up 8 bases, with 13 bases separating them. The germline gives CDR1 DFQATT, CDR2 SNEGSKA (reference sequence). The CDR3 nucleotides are TGCAGTGCTAGTCGGGGGTTGGGGGAAAAACTGTTTTTT. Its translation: CSASRGLGEKLFF.

CDR3 sequence reads: CASSVLDSNQPQHF. In DNA, the CDR3 is TGTGCCAGCAGTGTTTTAGATAGCAATCAGCCCCAGCATTTT. V usage is TRBV2 and J usage is TRBJ1-5; D not resolved. This CDR3 spans 14 amino acids. The V end was cut by 4 bases, the J end by 0 bases, with 7 bases between. Germline CDR1 reads SNHLY; CDR2 reads FYNNEI. The full variable domain, completed using reference TRBV2 and TRBJ1-5, is EPEVTQTPSHQVTQMGQEVILRCVPISNHLYFYWYRQILGQKVEFLVSFYNNEISEKSEIFDDQFSVERPDGSNFTLKIRSTKLEDSAMYFCASSVLDSNQPQHFGDGTRLSIL.

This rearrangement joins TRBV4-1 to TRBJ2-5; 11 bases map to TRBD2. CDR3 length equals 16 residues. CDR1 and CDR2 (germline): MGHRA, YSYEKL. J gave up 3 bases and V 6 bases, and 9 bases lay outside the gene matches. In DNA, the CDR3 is TGCGCCAGCAGGACGAAACCGGGACTAGCGGAAGAGACCCAGTACTTC. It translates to CASRTKPGLAEETQYF.

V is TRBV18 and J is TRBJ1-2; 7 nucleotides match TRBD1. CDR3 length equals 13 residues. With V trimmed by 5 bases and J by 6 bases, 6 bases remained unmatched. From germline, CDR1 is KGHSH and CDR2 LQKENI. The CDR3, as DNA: TGTGCCAGCTCATTACGACAGGGTGATGGCTACACCTTC. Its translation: CASSLRQGDGYTF.

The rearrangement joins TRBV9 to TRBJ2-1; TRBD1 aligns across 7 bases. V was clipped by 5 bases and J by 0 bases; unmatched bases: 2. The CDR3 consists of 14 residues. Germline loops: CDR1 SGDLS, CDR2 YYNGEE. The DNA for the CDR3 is TGTGCCAGCAGTCCAGGGGGCTCCTACAATGAGCAGTTCTTC. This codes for CASSPGGSYNEQFF.

CDR3 nucleotides: TGTGCCAGCAGCTTGGGACAGGGCGTGAATCAGCCCCAGCATTTT. It translates to CASSLGQGVNQPQHF. The chain joins TRBV13 to TRBJ1-5; 9 bases align to TRBD1. Germline CDR1 and CDR2: PRHDT and FYEKMQ (reference sequence). The V segment lost 3 bases and the J segment 4 bases; nucleotides outside the gene matches: 4. The CDR3 consists of 15 residues.

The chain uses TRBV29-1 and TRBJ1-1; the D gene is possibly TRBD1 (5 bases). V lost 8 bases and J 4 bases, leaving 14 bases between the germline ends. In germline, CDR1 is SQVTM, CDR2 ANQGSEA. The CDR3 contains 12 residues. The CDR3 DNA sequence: TGCAGCACCTCGCGGGGCTCCACTGAAGCTTTCTTT. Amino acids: CSTSRGSTEAFF. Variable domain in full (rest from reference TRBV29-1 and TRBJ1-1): SAVISQKPSRDICQRGTSLTIQCQVDSQVTMMFWYRQQPGQSLTLIATANQGSEATYESGFVIDKFPISRPNLTFSTLTVSNMSPEDSSIYLCSTSRGSTEAFFGQGTRLTVV.

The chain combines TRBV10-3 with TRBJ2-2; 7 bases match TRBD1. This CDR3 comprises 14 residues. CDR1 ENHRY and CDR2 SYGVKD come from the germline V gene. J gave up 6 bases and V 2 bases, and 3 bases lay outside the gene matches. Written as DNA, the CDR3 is TGTGCCATCAGTGAGAGGCAGGGGGCCGGGGAGCTGTTTTTT. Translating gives CAISERQGAGELFF.

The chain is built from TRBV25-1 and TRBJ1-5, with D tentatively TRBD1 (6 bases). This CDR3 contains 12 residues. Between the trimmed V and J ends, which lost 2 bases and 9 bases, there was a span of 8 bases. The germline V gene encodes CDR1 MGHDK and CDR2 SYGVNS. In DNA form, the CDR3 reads TGTGCCAGCAGTGAACCCAGGGGGCCCCAGCATTTT. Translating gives CASSEPRGPQHF. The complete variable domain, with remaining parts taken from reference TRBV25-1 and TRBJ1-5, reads EADIYQTPRYLVIGTGKKITLECSQTMGHDKMYWYQQDPGMELHLIHYSYGVNSTEKGDLSSESTVSRIRTEHFPLTLESARPSHTSQYLCASSEPRGPQHFGDGTRLSIL.

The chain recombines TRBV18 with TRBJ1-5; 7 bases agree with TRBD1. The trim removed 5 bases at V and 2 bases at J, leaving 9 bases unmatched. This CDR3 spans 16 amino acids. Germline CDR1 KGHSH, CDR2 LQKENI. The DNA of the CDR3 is TGTGCCAGCTCAGCGGGACAGCCAGAGGGCAATCAGCCCCAGCATTTT. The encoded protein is CASSAGQPEGNQPQHF.

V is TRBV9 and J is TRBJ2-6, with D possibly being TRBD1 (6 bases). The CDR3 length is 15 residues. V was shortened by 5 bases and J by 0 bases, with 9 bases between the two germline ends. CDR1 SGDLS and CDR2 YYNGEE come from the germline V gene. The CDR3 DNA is TGTGCCAGCAGACAGGGAAGCTCTGGGGCCAACGTCCTGACTTTC. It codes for CASRQGSSGANVLTF.

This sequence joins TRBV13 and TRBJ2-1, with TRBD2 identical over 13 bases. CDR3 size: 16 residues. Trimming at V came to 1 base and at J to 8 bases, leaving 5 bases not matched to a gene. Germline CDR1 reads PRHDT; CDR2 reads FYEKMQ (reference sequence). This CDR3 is CASSLALAGGFDEQFF. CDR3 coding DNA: TGTGCCAGCAGCTTAGCACTAGCGGGGGGGTTTGATGAGCAGTTCTTC.

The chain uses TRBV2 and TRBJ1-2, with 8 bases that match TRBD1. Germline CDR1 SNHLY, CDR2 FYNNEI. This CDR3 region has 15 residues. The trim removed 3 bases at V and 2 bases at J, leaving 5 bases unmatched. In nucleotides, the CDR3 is TGTGCCAGCAGTGAGAGGAGACAGGGGAACTATGGCTACACCTTC. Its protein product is CASSERRQGNYGYTF.

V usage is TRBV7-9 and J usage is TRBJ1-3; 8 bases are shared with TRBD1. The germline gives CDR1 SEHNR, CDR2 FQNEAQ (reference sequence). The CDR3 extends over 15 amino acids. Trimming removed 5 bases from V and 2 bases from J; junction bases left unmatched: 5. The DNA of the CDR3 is TGTGCCAGCAGCCGACAGGGGTTAACTGGAAACACCATATATTTT. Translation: CASSRQGLTGNTIYF.

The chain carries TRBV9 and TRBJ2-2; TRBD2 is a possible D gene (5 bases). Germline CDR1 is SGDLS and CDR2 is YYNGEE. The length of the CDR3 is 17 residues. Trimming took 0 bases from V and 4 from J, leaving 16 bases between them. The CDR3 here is CASSVVPSQRRTGELFF. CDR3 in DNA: TGTGCCAGCAGCGTAGTACCTTCCCAGCGGCGCACCGGGGAGCTGTTTTTT.